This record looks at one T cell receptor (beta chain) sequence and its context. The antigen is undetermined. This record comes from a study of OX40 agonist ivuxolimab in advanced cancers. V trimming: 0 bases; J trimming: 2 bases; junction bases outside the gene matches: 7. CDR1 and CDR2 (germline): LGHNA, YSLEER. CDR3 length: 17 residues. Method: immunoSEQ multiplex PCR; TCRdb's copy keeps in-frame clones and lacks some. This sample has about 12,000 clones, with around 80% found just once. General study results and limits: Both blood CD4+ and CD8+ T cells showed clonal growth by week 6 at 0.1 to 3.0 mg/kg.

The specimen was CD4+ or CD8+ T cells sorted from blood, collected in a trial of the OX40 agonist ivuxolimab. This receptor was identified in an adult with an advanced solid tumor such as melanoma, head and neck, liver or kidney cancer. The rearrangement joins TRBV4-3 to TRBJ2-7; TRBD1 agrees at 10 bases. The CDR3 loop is CASSQDFTGQGTYEQYF. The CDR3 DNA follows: TGCGCCAGCAGCCAAGATTTTACGGGACAGGGGACCTACGAGCAGTACTTC.